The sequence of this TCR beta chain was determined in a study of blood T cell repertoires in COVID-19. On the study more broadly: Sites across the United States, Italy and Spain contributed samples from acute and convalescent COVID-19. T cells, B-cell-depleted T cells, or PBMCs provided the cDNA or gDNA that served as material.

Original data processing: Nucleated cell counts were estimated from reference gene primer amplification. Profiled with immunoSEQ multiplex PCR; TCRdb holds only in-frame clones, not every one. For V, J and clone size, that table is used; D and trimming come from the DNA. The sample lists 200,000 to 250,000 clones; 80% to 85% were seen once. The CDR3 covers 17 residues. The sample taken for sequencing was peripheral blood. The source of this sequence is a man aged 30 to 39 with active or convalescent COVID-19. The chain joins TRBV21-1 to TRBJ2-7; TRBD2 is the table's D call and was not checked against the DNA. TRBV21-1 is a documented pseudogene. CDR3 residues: CASSKMEEAGPSIEQYF. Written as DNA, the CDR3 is TGTGCCAGCAGCAAAATGGAGGAGGCGGGACCGAGCATCGAGCAGTACTTC.